These 29 T cell receptor beta chains came from one sample sequenced in a study of T cells after yellow fever vaccination. TCRdb reprocessed the 5' RACE reads with MiXCR, giving one entry per CDR3 protein. The profile shows 240,000 or so distinct CDR3 sequences, 6% to 7.5% of them singletons. Source: CD4+ T cells sorted from PBMCs, taken 15 days after the yellow fever booster vaccination. All receptors come from a man aged 25 to 40 who received the YFV17D yellow fever vaccine.

Ten or more counts support this clonotype. The CDR3 reads CSARQGGSSYNEQFF. CDR3 nucleotides: TGCAGTGCTAGGCAGGGCGGGAGCTCCTACAATGAGCAGTTCTTC. The chain employs TRBV20-1 and TRBJ2-1; 7 bases line up with TRBD2. Germline V gene sequence: CDR1 DFQATT, CDR2 SNEGSKA (reference sequence). The CDR3 spans 15 residues. The J segment lost 0 bases and the V segment lost 3 bases, leaving 5 bases of the junction unmatched.

The rearrangement uses TRBV30 and TRBJ2-5; 8 bases match TRBD1. Per germline, CDR1 GTSNPN and CDR2 SVGIG (reference sequence). The CDR3 loop spans 16 amino acids. The junction had 11 bases not matched to a gene; V was cut back by 0 bases and J by 5 bases. This CDR3 reads CAWSVPGQVGRETQYF. In nucleotides, the CDR3 is TGTGCCTGGAGTGTACCGGGACAGGTCGGGCGCGAGACCCAGTACTTC. The full variable domain, its missing parts supplied by reference TRBV30 and TRBJ2-5, is SQTIHQWPATLVQPVGSPLSLECTVEGTSNPNLYWYRQAAGRGLQLLFYSVGIGQISSEVPQNLSASRPQDRQFILSSKKLLLSDSGFYLCAWSVPGQVGRETQYFGPGTRLLVL.

The gene calls are TRBV20-1 and TRBJ2-1; TRBD2 aligns across 7 bases. CDR3 length: 10 residues. The germline CDR1 and CDR2 sequences are DFQATT and SNEGSKA (reference sequence). The V segment lost 4 bases and the J segment 13 bases; nucleotides outside the gene matches: 4. CDR3 protein: CSAKREVQFF. The CDR3 coding sequence is TGCAGTGCTAAACGGGAGGTCCAGTTCTTC.

There are a few counts of this clonotype. This sequence joins TRBV19 and TRBJ2-1, with 10 bases that match TRBD2. Looked up from germline, CDR1 is LNHDA and CDR2 is SQIVND (reference sequence). This CDR3 has 14 amino acids. The V and J ends lost 4 bases and 5 bases, in that order; junction bases with no gene match: 2. The CDR3 nucleotides read TGTGCCAGTAGTAAACTAGCGGGGAACAATGAGCAGTTCTTC. This encodes CASSKLAGNNEQFF.

This clonotype was observed many times. V usage is TRBV7-9 and J usage is TRBJ1-6, with 10 bases matching TRBD1. The ends lost 4 bases at V and 10 bases at J; junction bases unmatched: 4. This CDR3 has 14 amino acids. CDR1 and CDR2 from the germline V gene are SEHNR and FQNEAQ (reference sequence). CDR3 in amino acids: CASSSGQGNSPLHF. CDR3 sequence (DNA): TGTGCCAGCAGCTCGGGACAGGGGAACTCACCCCTCCACTTT. The whole variable domain, remainder taken from reference TRBV7-9 and TRBJ1-6, is DTGVSQNPRHKITKRGQNVTFRCDPISEHNRLYWYRQTLGQGPEFLTYFQNEAQLEKSRLLSDRFSAERPKGSFSTLEIQRTEQGDSAMYLCASSSGQGNSPLHFGNGTRLTVT.

This clonotype was observed a handful of times. The chain joins TRBV29-1 to TRBJ2-1; perhaps TRBD2 as D (6 bases). The V end was cut by 6 bases, the J end by 0 bases, with 9 bases between. The CDR3 spans 13 residues. Germline V CDR1 and CDR2: SQVTM, ANQGSEA. This CDR3 reads CSVLGGSYNEQFF. In DNA form, the CDR3 reads TGCAGCGTCTTGGGGGGCTCCTACAATGAGCAGTTCTTC.

The chain combines TRBV5-1 with TRBJ2-2; D is unresolved. CDR1 and CDR2 from the germline V gene are SGHRS and YFSETQ. With 0 bases removed from V and 0 bases from J, the gap between germline ends came to 6 bases. CDR3 length equals 15 residues. Here the CDR3 reads CASSLVQANTGELFF. DNA of the CDR3: TGCGCCAGCAGCTTGGTCCAGGCGAACACCGGGGAGCTGTTTTTT. Drawing the rest from reference TRBV5-1 and TRBJ2-2, the complete variable domain is KAGVTQTPRYLIKTRGQQVTLSCSPISGHRSVSWYQQTPGQGLQFLFEYFSETQRNKGNFPGRFSGRQFSNSRSEMNVSTLELGDSALYLCASSLVQANTGELFFGEGSRLTVL.

The chain joins TRBV25-1 to TRBJ2-1; D tentatively fits TRBD1 or TRBD2 (5 bases each). CDR3 length: 15 residues. Germline CDR1 reads MGHDK; CDR2 reads SYGVNS. V was trimmed by 8 bases and J by 2 bases, leaving 16 bases between them. The CDR3 sequence: CASGSGPPTYNEQFF. CDR3 DNA sequence: TGTGCCAGCGGATCGGGACCACCAACCTACAATGAGCAGTTCTTC.

This clonotype was counted a few times. V and J are TRBV12-3 or TRBV12-4 and TRBJ2-2, with D perhaps assigned TRBD1 or TRBD2 (6 bases each). V dropped 6 bases and J dropped 6 bases, with 17 bases sitting between them. The CDR3 has 15 amino acids. The CDR3 bases are TGTGCCAGCAGAATTGAGGGGGGCGTGCCCGGGGAGCTGTTTTTT. Amino acid sequence: CASRIEGGVPGELFF.

This clonotype occurred many times. This chain uses TRBV10-3 with TRBJ2-1; 10 nucleotides match TRBD1. Germline loops: CDR1 ENHRY, CDR2 SYGVKD. The CDR3 loop spans 15 amino acids. The junction had 2 bases not matched to a gene; V was cut back by 4 bases and J by 2 bases. The CDR3 is CAISGGQGAYNEQFF. CDR3 nucleotide sequence: TGTGCCATCAGTGGTGGACAGGGGGCCTACAATGAGCAGTTCTTC.

About this clonotype: The junction shows a germline mismatch at one end, possibly a read error. This chain joins TRBV7-7 and TRBJ2-3; 8 bases agree with TRBD1. CDR1 is SSHAT, CDR2 FNYEAQ, per germline (reference sequence). This CDR3 is built from 14 residues. The CDR3 DNA sequence: TGTGCTAGCAGCCGGACAGGGCGCACAGATACGCAGTATTTT. Its protein product is CASSRTGRTDTQYF.

The rearrangement uses TRBV6-5 and TRBJ2-3; the match to TRBD1 covers 8 bases. This CDR3 has 15 residues. Germline assignment: CDR1 MNHEY and CDR2 SVGAGI. V dropped 0 bases and J dropped 2; count of bases not matched to a gene: 1. This chain's CDR3 is CASSYSTGATDTQYF. In DNA, the CDR3 is TGTGCCAGCAGTTACTCGACAGGGGCCACAGATACGCAGTATTTT.

The chain is built from TRBV7-2 and TRBJ2-3; perhaps TRBD1 as D (7 bases). The length of the CDR3 is 16 residues. Trimming pared 2 bases from V and 4 bases from J, leaving 16 bases between. Germline CDR1 SGHTA, CDR2 FQGNSA. The CDR3 nucleotides are TGTGCCAGCAGCTTATTCGGGAGTACAGGGGCAGATACGCAGTATTTT. Residues: CASSLFGSTGADTQYF.

On this clonotype itself: Relative to the germline gene, one junction end is altered; a read error may explain this. CDR3 in amino acids: CCAPGSGGTVLGELFF. CDR3 coding DNA: TGCTGTGCTCCGGGGTCGGGAGGGACGGTCCTCGGGGAGCTGTTTTTT. The chain is built from TRBV20-1 and TRBJ2-2; 8 bases line up with TRBD2. Germline V gene lookup returns CDR1 DFQATT and CDR2 SNEGSKA (reference sequence). This CDR3 contains 16 residues.

This clonotype was picked up a small number of times. V usage is TRBV5-6 and J usage is TRBJ2-3; D not resolved. CDR1 and CDR2 from the germline V gene are SGHDT and YYEEEE. V shed 4 bases and J shed 2 bases, with 11 bases lying between them. The CDR3 loop spans 14 amino acids. CDR3 sequence: CASSTPLVTDTQYF. CDR3 bases: TGTGCCAGCAGCACGCCCCTTGTCACAGATACGCAGTATTTT.

As for this clonotype: At one end, the junction sequence differs from germline, possibly due to a read error. The chain has TRBV10-3 and TRBJ2-1; D might be TRBD1 (6 bases). CDR1 is ENHRY, CDR2 SYGVKD, per germline. There are 15 residues in the CDR3. The CDR3 region has the DNA TGTGCCATCAGTGAGTTCAGGGGTACCGACAATAAGCAGTTCTTC. Amino acid sequence: CAISEFRGTDNKQFF.

This clonotype was counted many times. V and J are TRBV27 and TRBJ1-1; no reliable D call. The germline V gene encodes CDR1 MNHEY and CDR2 SMNVEV (reference sequence). V shed 3 bases and J shed 1 base, with 6 bases lying between them. The CDR3 is 13 residues long. The CDR3 sequence: CASSFAGNTEAFF. CDR3 in DNA: TGTGCCAGCAGTTTCGCGGGGAACACTGAAGCTTTCTTT.

In its sample, this clonotype was seen many times. This chain joins TRBV18 and TRBJ2-5; D is undetermined. CDR1 KGHSH and CDR2 LQKENI come from the germline V gene. V lost 1 base, J lost 2 bases, and 2 bases lay in between. The CDR3 covers 12 residues. The CDR3, as DNA: TGTGCCAGCTCACCACTACAAGAGACCCAGTACTTC. Protein product: CASSPLQETQYF. The whole variable domain, remainder taken from reference TRBV18 and TRBJ2-5, is NAGVMQNPRHLVRRRGQEARLRCSPMKGHSHVYWYRQLPEEGLKFMVYLQKENIIDESGMPKERFSAEFPKEGPSILRIQQVVRGDSAAYFCASSPLQETQYFGPGTRLLVL.

The gene calls are TRBV14 and TRBJ2-1, with a weak D call TRBD1 (5 bases). CDR1 and CDR2 from the germline V gene are SGHDN and FVKESK. The V end lost 5 bases, the J end lost 2 bases, and 16 bases lay between the germline ends. The CDR3 sequence is 16 residues long. The CDR3 DNA is TGTGCCAGCAGCGCACCAGGGTCTCTAGCCTACAATGAGCAGTTCTTC. Translated, it gives CASSAPGSLAYNEQFF.

The chain joins TRBV20-1 to TRBJ2-3; a weak D match, TRBD2 (6 bases). The CDR3 extends over 14 amino acids. The V gene's germline CDR1 is DFQATT and CDR2 SNEGSKA (reference sequence). V was cut by 3 bases and J by 3 bases, with 13 bases left in between. The CDR3 DNA follows: TGCAGTGCTAGCGGCCTAGCGTTAACAGATACGCAGTATTTT. It translates to CSASGLALTDTQYF.

This rearrangement joins TRBV11-3 to TRBJ2-1; perhaps TRBD1 as D (5 bases). Trimming removed 1 base at V and 7 bases at J, with 26 bases between. This CDR3 has 19 residues. Per germline, CDR1 SGHNT and CDR2 YENEEA. The CDR3 DNA follows: TGTGCCAGCAGCTTAGTGTTTTCGAGCTCGGCAGGGATTAGAAATGAGCAGTTCTTC. Encoded protein: CASSLVFSSSAGIRNEQFF.

This clonotype was picked up a small number of times. The chain has TRBV7-9 and TRBJ1-4, with 8 bases matching TRBD1. The CDR3 is 14 residues long. J was trimmed by 6 bases and V by 2 bases; bases with no gene match: 2. Germline assignment: CDR1 SEHNR and CDR2 FQNEAQ (reference sequence). The CDR3 protein is CASSLSGGYEKLFF. The CDR3 nucleotides read TGTGCCAGCAGCTTATCAGGGGGCTATGAAAAACTGTTTTTT.

The CDR3 coding sequence is TGTGCCAGCAGACTCTATACGGGGCAAGAATACGAGCAGTACTTC. This translates into CASRLYTGQEYEQYF. This chain links TRBV11-2 with TRBJ2-7; either TRBD1 or TRBD2 may fit D (5 bases each). This CDR3 is 15 amino acids long. The germline V and J ends were trimmed by 6 bases and 4 bases, with 19 bases remaining between them. Germline loops: CDR1 SGHAT, CDR2 FQNNGV.

In its sample, this clonotype was seen a few times. The chain employs TRBV20-1 and TRBJ2-5; no firm D call. Trimming removed 6 bases at V and 5 bases at J, with 13 bases between. CDR3 length equals 12 residues. Germline V gives CDR1 DFQATT, CDR2 SNEGSKA (reference sequence). CDR3 in DNA: TGCAGTGCGATCCGGAAACCCGAGACCCAGTACTTC. It specifies CSAIRKPETQYF.

The gene calls are TRBV10-3 and TRBJ1-2; 8 positions match TRBD1. Germline V gene lookup returns CDR1 ENHRY and CDR2 SYGVKD. The trim removed 3 bases at V and 4 bases at J, leaving 7 bases unmatched. There are 15 residues in the CDR3. The CDR3 loop is CAISDGQGIFYGYTF. The CDR3 nucleotides are TGTGCCATCAGTGATGGACAGGGTATATTCTATGGCTACACCTTC.

The chain joins TRBV9 to TRBJ2-3; D might be TRBD1 or TRBD2, each matching 5 bases. The CDR3 spans 13 residues. Trimming took off 2 bases at V and 6 bases at J, with 10 bases between the two ends. Per germline, CDR1 SGDLS and CDR2 YYNGEE. Here the CDR3 DNA reads TGTGCCAGCAGCGTTTCCAGGGAGGATACGCAGTATTTT. This encodes CASSVSREDTQYF.

This clonotype came up many times. This chain links TRBV5-1 with TRBJ2-7; D is undetermined. The CDR3 spans 11 residues. Germline values: CDR1 SGHRS, CDR2 YFSETQ. V was shortened by 4 bases and J by 3 bases, with 5 bases between the two germline ends. CDR3 in amino acids: CASSPDYEQYF. The CDR3 nucleotides are TGCGCCAGCAGCCCCGACTACGAGCAGTACTTC.

This chain connects TRBV5-1 to TRBJ2-5; perhaps TRBD2 as D (7 bases). Germline CDR1 SGHRS, CDR2 YFSETQ. This CDR3 is 15 amino acids long. With 4 bases removed from V and 4 bases from J, the gap between germline ends came to 17 bases. The CDR3 region has the DNA TGCGCCAGCAGCACCGTCAGGGGAGGGGCAGAGACCCAGTACTTC. Protein product: CASSTVRGGAETQYF.

This clonotype came up many times. The chain uses TRBV12-3 or TRBV12-4 and TRBJ2-7, with a weak D call TRBD1 (6 bases). V gave up 1 base and J gave up 7 bases, with 14 bases separating them. This CDR3 comprises 14 residues. The CDR3 reads CASSLGGGRREQYF. The CDR3 DNA sequence: TGTGCCAGCAGTTTAGGAGGGGGACGTCGGGAGCAGTACTTC.